Listed here are 4 T cell receptor beta chains from one sample, sequenced in a study of cytomegalovirus exposure and HLA in healthy donors. Here immunoSEQ multiplex PCR was the method, and the copy in TCRdb shows in-frame clones only, minus some. The table has 65,000 to 75,000 clones, roughly 94% seen once; the top ten hold approximately 1.5%. Sequenced sample: PBMCs. Receptors were obtained from a man between 18 and 29 years old in good health and CMV-seropositive.

This clone was seen just once. The chain is built from TRBV5-4 and TRBJ2-7; D remains ambiguous. Germline V gene data show CDR1 as SGHNT and CDR2 as YYREEE (reference sequence). The CDR3 is 12 amino acids. Deletions cut 4 bases from V and 3 bases from J, with 8 bases between. The CDR3, as DNA: TGTGCCAGCAGCCCAACCGGCTACGAGCAGTACTTC. It specifies CASSPTGYEQYF.

V and J are TRBV28 and TRBJ2-4; 7 nucleotides line up with TRBD1. Trimming took 8 bases from V and 0 from J; bases not matched to a gene: 7. This CDR3 contains 15 residues. Germline V gene data show CDR1 as MDHEN and CDR2 as SYDVKM. CDR3 protein: CASAGTDVAKNIQYF. CDR3 sequence (DNA): TGTGCCAGCGCCGGGACAGATGTAGCCAAAAACATTCAGTACTTC.

The chain uses TRBV6-5 and TRBJ2-7, with TRBD1 identical over 9 bases. Trimming removed 6 bases from V and 2 bases from J; junction bases left unmatched: 8. The CDR3 runs to 15 residues. Germline loops: CDR1 MNHEY, CDR2 SVGAGI. Here the CDR3 DNA reads TGTGCCAGCAGACACGACCGGGACAGGGCCTACGAGCAGTACTTC. Its translation is CASRHDRDRAYEQYF.

The rearrangement links TRBV5-4 to TRBJ2-1; D is perhaps TRBD1 (6 bases). Germline V gene data show CDR1 as SGHNT and CDR2 as YYREEE (reference sequence). The CDR3 sequence is 15 residues long. The V and J ends lost 4 bases and 2 bases respectively, with 13 bases between them. DNA for the CDR3: TGTGCCAGCAGCGAATCAGGGGACACCTACAATGAGCAGTTCTTC. Its translation: CASSESGDTYNEQFF.